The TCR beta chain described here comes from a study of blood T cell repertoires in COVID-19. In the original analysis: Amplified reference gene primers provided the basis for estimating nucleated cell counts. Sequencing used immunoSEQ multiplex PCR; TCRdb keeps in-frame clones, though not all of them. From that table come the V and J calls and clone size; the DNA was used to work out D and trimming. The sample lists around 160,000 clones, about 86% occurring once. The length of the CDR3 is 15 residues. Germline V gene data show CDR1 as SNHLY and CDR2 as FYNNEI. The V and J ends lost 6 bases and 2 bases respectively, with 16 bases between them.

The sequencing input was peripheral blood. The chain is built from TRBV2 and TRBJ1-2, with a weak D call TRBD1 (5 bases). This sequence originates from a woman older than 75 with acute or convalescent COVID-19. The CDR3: CASRGTTKGNYGYTF. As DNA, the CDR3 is TGTGCCAGCAGAGGAACGACAAAGGGGAACTATGGCTACACCTTC. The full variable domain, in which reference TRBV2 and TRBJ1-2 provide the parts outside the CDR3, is EPEVTQTPSHQVTQMGQEVILRCVPISNHLYFYWYRQILGQKVEFLVSFYNNEISEKSEIFDDQFSVERPDGSNFTLKIRSTKLEDSAMYFCASRGTTKGNYGYTFGSGTRLTVV.